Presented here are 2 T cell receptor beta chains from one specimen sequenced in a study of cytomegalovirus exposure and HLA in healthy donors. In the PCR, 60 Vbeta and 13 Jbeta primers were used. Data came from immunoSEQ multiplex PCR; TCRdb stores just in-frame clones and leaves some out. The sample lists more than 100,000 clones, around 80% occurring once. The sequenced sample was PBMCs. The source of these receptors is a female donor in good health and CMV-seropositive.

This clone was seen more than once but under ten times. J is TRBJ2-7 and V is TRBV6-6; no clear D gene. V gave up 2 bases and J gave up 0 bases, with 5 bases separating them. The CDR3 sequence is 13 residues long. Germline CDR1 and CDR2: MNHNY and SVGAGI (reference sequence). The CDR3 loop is CASSYPGSYEQYF. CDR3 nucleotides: TGTGCCAGCAGTTACCCGGGCTCCTACGAGCAGTACTTC.

The CDR3 here is CTSSQDTFRGQAHSYEQYF. The CDR3 region has the DNA TGCACCAGCAGCCAAGATACGTTTAGGGGACAGGCCCACTCCTACGAGCAGTACTTC. The V gene is TRBV1, the J gene TRBJ2-7; TRBD1 is the table's D call, not checked against the DNA. TRBV1 is marked as a pseudogene. This CDR3 spans 19 amino acids.